This T cell receptor beta chain comes out of a study of blood T cell repertoires in COVID-19. Study as a whole: The cDNA or gDNA used as material had been derived from T cells, B-cell-depleted T cells, or PBMCs.

As handled by the study authors: Amplification of reference gene primers provided the estimated nucleated cell counts. Measured with immunoSEQ multiplex PCR; TCRdb has only the in-frame clones, and not every one. The V and J calls and the clone size are those of that table, but D and trimming were determined from the DNA. The data show some 76,000 clones, less than 90% seen once. CDR1 is LGHDT, CDR2 YNNKEL, per germline (reference sequence). Trimming removed 4 bases at V and 4 bases at J, with 10 bases between. The length of the CDR3 is 13 residues. Recruited during active infection, patients (from Seattle) were subsequently followed longitudinally.

The chain combines TRBV3-1 (or the pseudogene TRBV3-2) with TRBJ1-1; D uncertain. This TCR was sampled from a man between 45 and 60 years old with COVID-19, enrolled during active disease. Sequencing input: peripheral blood. In nucleotides, the CDR3 is TGTGCCAGCAGCCCCCGAACCAGCACTGAAGCTTTCTTT. Translated: CASSPRTSTEAFF.